The sequence of this T cell receptor (beta chain) was determined in a study of T cells in Graves' hyperthyroidism and ophthalmopathy. Study-level findings and limits: Most thyroid clonotypes expanded above 0.001 appeared in blood too.

Criteria for exclusion of patients were uncontrolled infection, other autoimmune disease, pregnancy or lactation. RNA transcripts yielded amplified TCR beta CDR3 regions. The HTBI primer set drove a first-round RT-PCR of the TCR CDR3. A single record per CDR3 protein comes from TCRdb applying MiXCR to the multiplex PCR reads. The repertoire holds some 550,000 distinct CDR3 sequences, with more than 20% as singletons. This clonotype was seen repeatedly, ten times or more. Its antigen is still unknown. The sample consisted of blood. The TCR originated in a man younger than 30 with Graves' hyperthyroidism.

The CDR3 DNA sequence: TGTGCCAGCAGCCAAGGGTGGGGGAGCGATCAGCCCCAGCATTTT. This encodes CASSQGWGSDQPQHF. The chain uses TRBV3-1 and TRBJ1-5; D might be TRBD1 (5 bases). The CDR3 loop spans 15 amino acids. Per the germline V gene, CDR1 is LGHDT and CDR2 is YNNKEL (reference sequence). Trimming took off 1 base at V and 5 bases at J, with 12 bases between the two ends.